A single T cell receptor (beta chain) is shown here with its context. Its antigen is currently unknown. This sample stems from a study of T cell responses to AZD1222 COVID-19 vaccine. General study results and limits: Most donors were white British and more were female, and clonal diversity was possibly underestimated. Spike-specific TCR breadth and depth rose after two AZD1222 doses. Reportedly, nearly half of unique spike TCRs recognized epitopes outside B.1.351/B.1.1.7 mutations.

Using immunoSEQ multiplex PCR, the repertoire was profiled, and TCRdb retains in-frame clones only, with some absent. There are about 49,000 clones in the sample; around 80% occur only once, and 20% to 25% lies in the top ten. The CDR3 sequence is 14 residues long. The V and J ends lost 5 bases and 5 bases, in that order; junction bases with no gene match: 6. Germline-derived CDR1 and CDR2 are SGHAT and FQNNGV. The origin of this receptor is an adult in good health. The material sequenced was peripheral blood, taken on day 0 of MenACWY control vaccination. The chain joins TRBV11-2 to TRBJ2-7, with TRBD1 identical over 10 bases. Here the CDR3 DNA reads TGTGCCAGCAGCCGGGACAGGGGCCCCCACGAGCAGTACTTC. It specifies CASSRDRGPHEQYF.